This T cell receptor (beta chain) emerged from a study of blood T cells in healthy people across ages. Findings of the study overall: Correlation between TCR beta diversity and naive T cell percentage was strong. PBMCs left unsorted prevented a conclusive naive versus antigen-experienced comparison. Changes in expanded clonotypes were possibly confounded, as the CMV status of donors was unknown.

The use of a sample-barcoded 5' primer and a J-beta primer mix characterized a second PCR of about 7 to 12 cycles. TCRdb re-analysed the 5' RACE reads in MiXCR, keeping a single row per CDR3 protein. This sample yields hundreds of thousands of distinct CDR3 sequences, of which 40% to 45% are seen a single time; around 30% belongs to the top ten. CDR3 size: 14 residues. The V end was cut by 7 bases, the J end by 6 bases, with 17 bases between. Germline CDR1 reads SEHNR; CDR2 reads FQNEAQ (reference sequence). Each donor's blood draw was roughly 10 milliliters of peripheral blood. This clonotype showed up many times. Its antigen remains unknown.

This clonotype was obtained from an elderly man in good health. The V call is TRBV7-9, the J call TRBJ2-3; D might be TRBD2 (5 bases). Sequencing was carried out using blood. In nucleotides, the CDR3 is TGTGCCAGCACTGGATGGGAGCGCGGGGATACGCAGTATTTT. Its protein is CASTGWERGDTQYF.